Below, 28 T cell receptor beta chains from the same sample are listed, as sequenced in a study of human T cells and chemical hapten exposure. Time point of the sample: healthy volunteer bleed at 2 weeks. Unfractionated whole blood yielded the extracted total RNA. Via MiXCR, TCRdb re-called the RACE reads, giving one row per CDR3 protein. There are 130,000 or so distinct CDR3 sequences in the sample; roughly 9.5% occur only once, and around 1.9% lies in the top ten. Source material: whole blood. All receptors derive from a male donor in good health. Some clones in this sample may be carry-over from other donors' samples.

This clonotype was seen only a few times. This chain links TRBV7-2 with TRBJ1-5; tentative D call: TRBD1 (5 bases). The CDR3 has 14 amino acids. V lost 4 bases, J lost 6 bases, and 13 bases lay in between. CDR1 and CDR2 (germline): SGHTA, FQGNSA. CDR3 sequence (DNA): TGTGCCAGCAGCTCCTGGGGGGGAGGTCAGCCCCAGCATTTT. Translating gives CASSSWGGGQPQHF.

This clonotype occurred a few times. The rearrangement uses TRBV5-5 and TRBJ2-5; D is unresolved. The CDR3 runs 13 residues. Trimming took off 0 bases at V and 5 bases at J, with 8 bases between the two ends. From germline, CDR1 is SGHKS and CDR2 YYEKEE (reference sequence). CDR3 amino acids: CASSLASRETQYF. The CDR3 DNA sequence: TGTGCCAGCAGCTTGGCCTCCCGGGAGACCCAGTACTTC.

The chain links TRBV18 to TRBJ2-7, with 8 bases lining up with TRBD1. The V segment lost 3 bases and the J segment 0 bases; nucleotides outside the gene matches: 4. This CDR3 comprises 15 residues. CDR1 and CDR2 (germline): KGHSH, LQKENI. In DNA, the CDR3 is TGTGCCAGCTCACCTGGGACAGGATACTCCTACGAGCAGTACTTC. This gives the protein CASSPGTGYSYEQYF.

Points on this clonotype: A much larger clonotype is one base distant, so this may be a read error. V is TRBV7-9 and J is TRBJ1-2; TRBD1 matches 9 bases. Germline V gene data show CDR1 as SEHNR and CDR2 as FQNEAQ (reference sequence). CDR3 length: 15 amino acids. The CDR3 loop is CASSLEDRGASGYAF. CDR3 sequence (DNA): TGTGCCAGCAGCTTAGAGGACAGGGGCGCGTCAGGCTACGCCTTC.

The table lists this clonotype with many counts. The genes are TRBV7-3 and TRBJ2-2, with 7 bases that match TRBD1. The CDR3 loop spans 15 amino acids. Germline CDR1 reads SGHTA; CDR2 reads FQGTGA. Unmatched junction bases numbered 6, after V lost 3 bases and J lost 5 bases. The CDR3: CASSLRDSVTGELFF. The CDR3 DNA is TGTGCCAGCAGCTTGAGGGACAGTGTGACCGGGGAGCTGTTTTTT.

This clonotype was detected many times. This chain links TRBV5-6 with TRBJ2-7; D is ambiguous. The CDR3 is 14 residues long. The germline CDR1 and CDR2 sequences are SGHDT and YYEEEE. Trimming cost V 0 bases and J 3 bases, with 10 bases left between them. The CDR3 loop reads CASSLALTDYEQYF. CDR3 bases: TGTGCCAGCAGCTTGGCTTTAACTGACTACGAGCAGTACTTC.

This clonotype was seen a handful of times. This chain links TRBV9 with TRBJ2-1; tentatively, D is TRBD2 (6 bases). V was clipped by 3 bases and J by 6 bases, with 16 bases between them. CDR1 and CDR2 (germline): SGDLS, YYNGEE. The CDR3 loop spans 15 amino acids. CDR3 region: CASSGRVHGGNEQFF. The DNA for the CDR3 is TGTGCCAGCAGCGGCCGGGTCCACGGGGGCAATGAGCAGTTCTTC.

This clonotype occurred many times. The chain is built from TRBV7-9 and TRBJ2-3, with D unclear. The CDR3 is made up of 14 amino acids. Germline-derived CDR1 and CDR2 are SEHNR and FQNEAQ (reference sequence). Trimming removed 1 base from V and 6 bases from J, with 11 bases in between. CDR3 sequence reads: CASSLGGIFDTQYF. The CDR3 DNA is TGTGCCAGCAGCTTAGGAGGAATTTTCGATACGCAGTATTTT.

The V call is TRBV9, the J call TRBJ1-2, with TRBD1 identical over 7 bases. J lost 1 base, V lost 4 bases, and 4 bases had no gene match. This CDR3 spans 14 amino acids. The germline gives CDR1 SGDLS, CDR2 YYNGEE. The CDR3 nucleotides are TGTGCCAGCAGCCCCTGGGACAGTAACTATGGCTACACCTTC. Amino acids: CASSPWDSNYGYTF.

The sample holds a few counts of this clonotype. DNA for the CDR3: TGTGCCAGCAGTCCCACTAGTGGCCTGGGGTACTTC. Protein sequence: CASSPTSGLGYF. The genes are TRBV12-3 or TRBV12-4 and TRBJ2-7, with D maybe TRBD2 (5 bases). The CDR3 sequence is 12 residues long. Trimming removed 5 bases from V and 12 bases from J, with 17 bases in between.

The gene calls are TRBV18 and TRBJ2-2; no clear D gene. This CDR3 has 16 amino acids. Germline V lookup: CDR1 KGHSH, CDR2 LQKENI. Trimming stripped 0 bases from V and 3 bases from J, with 11 bases between. Written as DNA, the CDR3 is TGTGCCAGCTCACCACCTTCCAGAGGCGACACCGGGGAGCTGTTTTTT. It encodes CASSPPSRGDTGELFF.

V and J are TRBV28 and TRBJ2-1; 13 nucleotides align to TRBD2. The CDR3 totals 15 residues. CDR1 and CDR2 from the germline V gene are MDHEN and SYDVKM. V lost 6 bases and J lost 7; bases outside the gene matches: 6. The chain's CDR3 is CASSQTSGRLNEQFF. The CDR3 bases are TGTGCCAGCAGCCAGACTAGCGGGAGGTTGAATGAGCAGTTCTTC.

This clonotype came up a few times. The chain links TRBV13 to TRBJ1-1; no reliable D call. Germline lookup yields CDR1 PRHDT and CDR2 FYEKMQ (reference sequence). This CDR3 is built from 13 residues. V lost 4 bases to trimming and J lost 3 bases, with 9 bases between them. The CDR3 is CASSSLVDTEAFF. CDR3 DNA: TGTGCCAGCAGCTCCCTAGTCGACACTGAAGCTTTCTTT.

In its sample, this clonotype was seen a few times. The chain employs TRBV29-1 and TRBJ2-1; D might be TRBD1 (6 bases). V lost 4 bases and J 6 bases, leaving 16 bases between the germline ends. This CDR3 spans 14 amino acids. The germline CDR1 and CDR2 sequences are SQVTM and ANQGSEA. CDR3 amino acids: CSVAPAGAANEQFF. CDR3 DNA: TGCAGCGTTGCCCCGGCAGGGGCGGCCAATGAGCAGTTCTTC.

This clonotype was detected only a few times. This chain uses TRBV29-1 with TRBJ2-1; 8 bases are a match to TRBD2. The length of the CDR3 is 13 residues. Germline assignment: CDR1 SQVTM and CDR2 ANQGSEA. Trimming took 6 bases from V and 7 from J; bases not matched to a gene: 8. The CDR3 protein is CSVARASGNEQFF. Written as DNA, the CDR3 is TGCAGCGTCGCGAGGGCTAGCGGGAATGAGCAGTTCTTC.

This clonotype was seen more than once but under ten times. The chain combines TRBV10-3 with TRBJ1-1; D is unresolved. CDR1 ENHRY and CDR2 SYGVKD come from the germline V gene. The CDR3 is made up of 13 amino acids. Trimming took 0 bases from V and 4 from J, leaving 6 bases between them. This CDR3 is CAISESTGTEAFF. The DNA of the CDR3 is TGTGCCATCAGTGAGTCCACGGGCACTGAAGCTTTCTTT.

The genes are TRBV5-4 and TRBJ2-5; TRBD2 matches 9 bases. Germline loops: CDR1 SGHNT, CDR2 YYREEE (reference sequence). The CDR3 consists of 16 residues. Trimming removed 4 bases from V and 0 bases from J; junction bases left unmatched: 7. The CDR3 is CASSQKREAYQETQYF. CDR3 sequence (DNA): TGTGCCAGCAGCCAGAAGCGGGAGGCGTACCAAGAGACCCAGTACTTC.

This clonotype was counted only a few times. The gene calls are TRBV11-2 and TRBJ2-7; D gene uncertain. The CDR3 sequence is 11 residues long. In germline, CDR1 is SGHAT, CDR2 FQNNGV. V was cut by 8 bases and J by 2 bases, with 7 bases left in between. The CDR3 sequence: CASGTAYEQYF. CDR3 in DNA: TGTGCCAGCGGAACAGCCTACGAGCAGTACTTC. The full variable domain, completed using reference TRBV11-2 and TRBJ2-7, is EAGVAQSPRYKIIEKRQSVAFWCNPISGHATLYWYQQILGQGPKLLIQFQNNGVVDDSQLPKDRFSAERLKGVDSTLKIQPAKLEDSAVYLCASGTAYEQYFGPGTRLTVT.

The chain recombines TRBV7-8 with TRBJ1-3; 7 positions match TRBD1. V dropped 1 base and J dropped 0; count of bases not matched to a gene: 6. This CDR3 contains 17 residues. In germline, CDR1 is SGHVS, CDR2 FQNEAQ. The CDR3 here is CASSLGYRGRSGNTIYF. The CDR3 nucleotides are TGTGCCAGCAGCTTAGGGTACAGGGGACGCTCTGGAAACACCATATATTTT.

This clonotype was seen a handful of times. The chain joins TRBV5-5 to TRBJ2-1, with 9 bases matching TRBD1. This CDR3 contains 17 residues. Germline values: CDR1 SGHKS, CDR2 YYEKEE (reference sequence). V shed 4 bases, J shed 7 bases, and the junction held 15 bases outside the gene matches. The CDR3 DNA reads TGTGCCAGCAGCCAAAGGCCGGGACAGGGAACAATGAATGAGCAGTTCTTC. This codes for CASSQRPGQGTMNEQFF. Filled out from reference TRBV5-5 and TRBJ2-1, the complete variable domain reads DAGVTQSPTHLIKTRGQQVTLRCSPISGHKSVSWYQQVLGQGPQFIFQYYEKEERGRGNFPDRFSARQFPNYSSELNVNALLLGDSALYLCASSQRPGQGTMNEQFFGPGTRLTVL.

This chain joins TRBV5-4 and TRBJ2-5; D not certain. V was clipped by 4 bases and J by 2 bases, with 3 bases between them. CDR1 and CDR2 (germline): SGHNT, YYREEE (reference sequence). The CDR3 totals 11 residues. The CDR3 DNA is TGTGCCAGCAGCCAACAAGAGACCCAGTACTTC. Encoded protein: CASSQQETQYF.

This clonotype has a count of ten or more. V usage is TRBV6-1 and J usage is TRBJ2-3, with D tentatively TRBD1 (6 bases). V was trimmed by 1 base and J by 3 bases, leaving 11 bases between them. Germline V CDR1 and CDR2: MNHNS, SASEGT. This CDR3 has 15 amino acids. CDR3 sequence (DNA): TGTGCCAGCAGTGAAGGCACAGGGTTTACAGATACGCAGTATTTT. It specifies CASSEGTGFTDTQYF.

This clonotype was counted a few times. This sequence joins TRBV19 and TRBJ1-5; D is perhaps TRBD1 (5 bases). With 7 bases removed from V and 2 bases from J, the gap between germline ends came to 9 bases. The CDR3 runs 13 residues. Germline lookup yields CDR1 LNHDA and CDR2 SQIVND (reference sequence). The CDR3 here is CASTDTRNQPQHF. The CDR3 bases are TGTGCCAGTACGGACACCCGCAATCAGCCCCAGCATTTT.

This clonotype was seen at least ten times. The V and J genes are TRBV7-9 and TRBJ2-4; no definite D call. Between the trimmed V and J ends, which lost 1 base and 5 bases, there was a span of 15 bases. The CDR3 is 16 amino acids. Looked up from germline, CDR1 is SEHNR and CDR2 is FQNEAQ (reference sequence). The CDR3: CASSLGEWRRQNIQYF. The CDR3 region has the DNA TGTGCCAGCAGCTTAGGCGAGTGGCGCAGGCAAAACATTCAGTACTTC.

This clonotype was recorded at least ten times. The rearrangement links TRBV29-1 to TRBJ1-2, with a tentative D call TRBD1 (6 bases). V was clipped by 4 bases and J by 5 bases, with 8 bases between them. This CDR3 spans 11 amino acids. CDR1 SQVTM and CDR2 ANQGSEA come from the germline V gene. The CDR3 sequence: CSVVGGYGYTF. CDR3 in DNA: TGCAGCGTTGTAGGGGGTTATGGCTACACCTTC.

This clonotype turned up a few times. This chain uses TRBV4-2 with TRBJ2-1; 10 bases match TRBD2. Germline trimming cut 0 bases from V and 12 bases from J; bases unmatched to any gene: 29. CDR3 length equals 22 residues. The germline V gene encodes CDR1 LGHNA and CDR2 YNFKEQ. The CDR3 here is CASSQESLASGSIPEFVMGQFF. DNA for the CDR3: TGTGCCAGCAGCCAAGAGTCCTTGGCTAGCGGGAGTATCCCCGAGTTTGTCATGGGGCAGTTCTTC.

The V and J genes are TRBV7-9 and TRBJ2-5; 13 bases line up with TRBD2. The CDR3 has 16 residues. Germline V gene data show CDR1 as SEHNR and CDR2 as FQNEAQ (reference sequence). After removal of 4 bases from V and 10 bases from J, the junction contained 12 bases not matched to a gene. CDR3 sequence (DNA): TGTGCCAGCAGCTCCCCTGGACTAGCGGGAGTTGGGGTCCAGTACTTC. Protein: CASSSPGLAGVGVQYF.

This clonotype was counted at least ten times. This chain links TRBV6-4 with TRBJ2-2; 7 bases line up with TRBD1. The germline CDR1 and CDR2 sequences are MRHNA and SNTAGT. The ends lost 6 bases at V and 3 bases at J; junction bases unmatched: 4. The CDR3 runs to 14 residues. CDR3 DNA: TGTGCCAGCAGACAGGGGCAGGACACCGGGGAGCTGTTTTTT. Its protein is CASRQGQDTGELFF.